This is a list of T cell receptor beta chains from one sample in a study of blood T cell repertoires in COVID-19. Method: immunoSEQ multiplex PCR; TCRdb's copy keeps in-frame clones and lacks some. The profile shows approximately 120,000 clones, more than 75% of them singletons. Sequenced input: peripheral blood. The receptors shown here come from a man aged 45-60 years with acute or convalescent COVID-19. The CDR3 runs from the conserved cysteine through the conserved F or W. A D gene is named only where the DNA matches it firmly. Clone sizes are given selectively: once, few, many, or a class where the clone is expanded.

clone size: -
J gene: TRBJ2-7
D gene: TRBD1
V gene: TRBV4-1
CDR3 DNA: TGCGCCAGCAGCCGCCCGACAGGGGACGCCTACGAGCAGTACTTC
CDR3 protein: CASSRPTGDAYEQYF

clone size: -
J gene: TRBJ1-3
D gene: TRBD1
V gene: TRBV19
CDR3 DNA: TGTGCCAGTCGGCTGGGACAGCAGCGAATCTCTGGAAACACCATATATTTT
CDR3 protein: CASRLGQQRISGNTIYF

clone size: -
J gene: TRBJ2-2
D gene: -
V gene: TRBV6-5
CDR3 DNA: TGTGCCAGCAGTTCCCGGGACACCGGGGAGCTGTTTTTT
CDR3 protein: CASSSRDTGELFF

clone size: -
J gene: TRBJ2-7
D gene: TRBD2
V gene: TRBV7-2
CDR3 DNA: TGTGCCAGCAGCTCCCCCGGGACTAGCGTCCACGAGCAGTACTTC
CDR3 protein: CASSSPGTSVHEQYF

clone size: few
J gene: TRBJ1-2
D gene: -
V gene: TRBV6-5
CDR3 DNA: TGTGCCAGCAGTTACTCGAGACGGCTATCGGGAGGCTACACCTTC
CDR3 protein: CASSYSRRLSGGYTF

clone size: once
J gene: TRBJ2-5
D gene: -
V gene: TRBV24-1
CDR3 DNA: TGTGCCACCAGTGATGGCAGCCAAGAGACCCAGTACTTC
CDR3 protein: CATSDGSQETQYF

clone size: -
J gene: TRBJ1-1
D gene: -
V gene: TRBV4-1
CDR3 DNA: TGCGCCAGCAGGACCGGCAGGGGTAACACTGAAGCTTTCTTT
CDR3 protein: CASRTGRGNTEAFF

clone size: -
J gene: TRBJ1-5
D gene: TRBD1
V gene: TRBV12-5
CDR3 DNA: TGTGCTAGTGGTTTGATTTTAGAACAGGGGGGAAGTCAGCCCCAGCATTTT
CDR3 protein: CASGLILEQGGSQPQHF

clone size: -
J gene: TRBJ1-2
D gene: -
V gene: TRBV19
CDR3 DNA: TGTGCCAGTAGTATATTTTTAACACCAAATAACTATGGCTACACCTTC
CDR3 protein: CASSIFLTPNNYGYTF

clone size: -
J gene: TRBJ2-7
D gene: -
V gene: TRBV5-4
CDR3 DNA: TGTGCCAGCAGCCAAGCGTCAGGGGCTGGGGAGCAGTACTTC
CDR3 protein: CASSQASGAGEQYF

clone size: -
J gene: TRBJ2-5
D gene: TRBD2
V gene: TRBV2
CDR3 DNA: TGTGCCAGCAGTGTCCCGCGGGAGGTGAAGACCCAGTACTTC
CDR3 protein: CASSVPREVKTQYF

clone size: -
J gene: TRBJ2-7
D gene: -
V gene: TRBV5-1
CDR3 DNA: TGCGCCAGCAGCTCACAGGGGACTGTCTACGAGCAGTACTTC
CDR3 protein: CASSSQGTVYEQYF

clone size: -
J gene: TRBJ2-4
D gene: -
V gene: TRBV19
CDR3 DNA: TGTGCCAGTAGCCTCGCTCCCGGGACAAACAAAAACATTCAGTACTTC
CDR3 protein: CASSLAPGTNKNIQYF

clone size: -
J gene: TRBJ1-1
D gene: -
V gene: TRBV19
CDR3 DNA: TGTGCCACCCGCCCGGTGCGGCTAAACACTGAAGCTTTCTTT
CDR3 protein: CATRPVRLNTEAFF

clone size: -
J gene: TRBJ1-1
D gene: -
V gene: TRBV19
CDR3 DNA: TGTGCCAGTAGTATCCATAGCACTGAAGCTTTCTTT
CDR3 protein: CASSIHSTEAFF

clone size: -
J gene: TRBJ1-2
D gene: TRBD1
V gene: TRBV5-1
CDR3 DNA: TGCGCCAGCAGCCCACGACGACAGGGAGGAGGCTACACCTTC
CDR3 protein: CASSPRRQGGGYTF

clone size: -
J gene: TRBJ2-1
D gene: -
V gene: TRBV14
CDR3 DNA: TGTGCCAGCAGCGTTGTAAATGAGCAGTTCTTC
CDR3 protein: CASSVVNEQFF

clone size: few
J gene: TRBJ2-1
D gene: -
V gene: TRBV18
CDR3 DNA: TGTGCCAGCTCACCACCGAGGGGGAGAAGCAATGAGCAGTTCTTC
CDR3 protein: CASSPPRGRSNEQFF

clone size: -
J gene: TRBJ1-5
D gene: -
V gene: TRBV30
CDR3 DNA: TGTGCCTGGAGTGTTGATGGGGGCCGAAATCAGCCCCAGCATTTT
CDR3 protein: CAWSVDGGRNQPQHF

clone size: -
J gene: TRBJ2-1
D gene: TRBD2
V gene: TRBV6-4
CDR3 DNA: TGTGCCAGCAGTGGACTAGCGGGAGCTGGGTATGAGCAGTTCTTC
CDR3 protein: CASSGLAGAGYEQFF

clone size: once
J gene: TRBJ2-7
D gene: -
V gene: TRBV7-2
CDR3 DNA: TGTGCCAGCAGCTTAGGTTTTAGCAACTCCTACGAGCAGTACTTC
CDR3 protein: CASSLGFSNSYEQYF

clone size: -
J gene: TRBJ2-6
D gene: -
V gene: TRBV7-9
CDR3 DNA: TGTGCCAGCAGCTTAAGAGCCTCTGGGGCCAACGTCCTGACTTTC
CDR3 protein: CASSLRASGANVLTF

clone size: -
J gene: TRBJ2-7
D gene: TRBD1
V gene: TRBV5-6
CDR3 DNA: TGTGCCAGCAGTCGTTCCGGGACAGGGTTCCACGAGCAGTACTTC
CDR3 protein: CASSRSGTGFHEQYF

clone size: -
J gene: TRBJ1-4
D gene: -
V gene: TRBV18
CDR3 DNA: TGTGCCAGCTCACCTAACAGGGAAACAGGTGAAAAACTGTTTTTT
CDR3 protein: CASSPNRETGEKLFF

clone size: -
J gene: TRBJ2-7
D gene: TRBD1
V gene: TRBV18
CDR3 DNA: TGTGCCAGCTCGGCTGACAGGGGGGCCTACGAGCAGTACTTC
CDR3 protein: CASSADRGAYEQYF

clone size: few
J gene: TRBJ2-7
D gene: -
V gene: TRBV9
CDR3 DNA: TGTGCCAGCAGCGTAGGATCGAAGCGGGTACCCTACGAGCAGTACTTC
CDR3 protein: CASSVGSKRVPYEQYF

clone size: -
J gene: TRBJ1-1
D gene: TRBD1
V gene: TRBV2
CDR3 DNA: TGTGCCAGCAGCAGGGGGCTGAACACTGAAGCTTTCTTT
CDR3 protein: CASSRGLNTEAFF

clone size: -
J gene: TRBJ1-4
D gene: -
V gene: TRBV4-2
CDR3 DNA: TGTGCCAGCAGCCAAGGGTCCACAGGGTTAACTAATGAAAAACTGTTTTTT
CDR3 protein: CASSQGSTGLTNEKLFF

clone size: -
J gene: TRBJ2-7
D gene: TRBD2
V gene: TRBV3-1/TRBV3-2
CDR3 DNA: TGTGCCAGCAGCCCTAAGCGGGAGGCCAGGTACGAGCAGTACTTC
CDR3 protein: CASSPKREARYEQYF

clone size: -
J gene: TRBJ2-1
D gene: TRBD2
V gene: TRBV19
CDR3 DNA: TGTGCCAGTAGAGTAGTAGCGGGAGGGGATGAGCAGTTCTTC
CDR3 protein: CASRVVAGGDEQFF

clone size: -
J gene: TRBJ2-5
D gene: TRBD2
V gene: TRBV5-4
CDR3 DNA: TGTGCCAGCAGCTATCTAGCGGGAGGGCCGGAGACCCAGTACTTC
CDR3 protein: CASSYLAGGPETQYF

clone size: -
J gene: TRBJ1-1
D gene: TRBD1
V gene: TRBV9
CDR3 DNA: TGTGCCAGCAGAGGTGGGACAGGGGGTTACACTGAAGCTTTCTTT
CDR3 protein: CASRGGTGGYTEAFF

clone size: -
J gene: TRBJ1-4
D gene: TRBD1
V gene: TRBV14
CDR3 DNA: TGTGCCAGCAGCAAAATACCGGGACAGGGTGGCGAAAAACTGTTTTTT
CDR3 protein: CASSKIPGQGGEKLFF

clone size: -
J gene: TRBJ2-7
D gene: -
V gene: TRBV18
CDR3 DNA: TGTGCCAGCTCACCCGCCCGCCAGCGCGCCTACGAGCAGTACTTC
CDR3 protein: CASSPARQRAYEQYF

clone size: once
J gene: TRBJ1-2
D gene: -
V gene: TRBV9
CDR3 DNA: TGTGCCAGCAGCGTAGTATTGGGGGGGAACTATGGCTACACCTTC
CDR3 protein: CASSVVLGGNYGYTF